This T cell receptor beta chain was sequenced in a study of tumor and adjacent non-tumor tissue in lung cancer. Overall study: Aged about 31 to 80 years, patients included 10 men and 5 women with stage I to III disease.

Study findings and constraints: TCR diversity was significantly greater in tumor than normal lung tissue. Tumor TCR diversity, when higher, was linked to shorter survival.

This CDR3 is 13 amino acids long. Germline V CDR1 and CDR2: MDHEN, SYDVKM. TCRbeta libraries were built with three rounds of nested PCR, modified from ARM-PCR. TCRdb reanalysed the multiplex PCR reads using MiXCR and keeps one entry per CDR3 protein. The sample consists of some 100,000 distinct CDR3 sequences, 75% to 90% of them appearing once. RNA was extracted from bulk tissue without any cell sorting. Distant lung tissue was collected more than 3 cm away from the tumor edge. For this clonotype: Its antigen is undetermined.

What was sequenced was distant non-tumor lung tissue. This sequence was found in a man between 60 and 70 years old with small cell lung cancer. This chain uses TRBV28 with TRBJ2-1; 9 nucleotides match TRBD2. This chain's CDR3 is CATRTSDVGEQFF. The CDR3 DNA is TGTGCTACCAGGACTAGCGACGTGGGGGAGCAGTTCTTC. The variable domain in full, with the rest retrieved from reference TRBV28 and TRBJ2-1, is DVKVTQSSRYLVKRTGEKVFLECVQDMDHENMFWYRQDPGLGLRLIYFSYDVKMKEKGDIPEGYSVSREKKERFSLILESASTNQTSMYLCATRTSDVGEQFFGPGTRLTVL.